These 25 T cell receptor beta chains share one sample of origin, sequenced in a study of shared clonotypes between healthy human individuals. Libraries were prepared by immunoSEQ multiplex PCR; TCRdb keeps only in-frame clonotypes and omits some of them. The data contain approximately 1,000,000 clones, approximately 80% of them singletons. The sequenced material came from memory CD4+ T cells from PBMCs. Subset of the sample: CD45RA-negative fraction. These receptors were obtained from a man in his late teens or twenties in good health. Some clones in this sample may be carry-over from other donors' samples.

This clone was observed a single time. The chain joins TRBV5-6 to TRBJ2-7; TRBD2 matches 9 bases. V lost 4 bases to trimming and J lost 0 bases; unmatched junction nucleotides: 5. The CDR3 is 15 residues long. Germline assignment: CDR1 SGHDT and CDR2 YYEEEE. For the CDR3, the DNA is TGTGCCAGCAGCCTGAGCGGGGGGAACTCCTACGAGCAGTACTTC. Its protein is CASSLSGGNSYEQYF.

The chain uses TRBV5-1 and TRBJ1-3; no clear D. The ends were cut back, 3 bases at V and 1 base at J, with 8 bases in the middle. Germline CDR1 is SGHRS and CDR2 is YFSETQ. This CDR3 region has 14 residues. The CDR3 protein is CASSSTTSGNTIYF. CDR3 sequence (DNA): TGCGCCAGCAGCTCTACAACTTCTGGAAACACCATATATTTT.

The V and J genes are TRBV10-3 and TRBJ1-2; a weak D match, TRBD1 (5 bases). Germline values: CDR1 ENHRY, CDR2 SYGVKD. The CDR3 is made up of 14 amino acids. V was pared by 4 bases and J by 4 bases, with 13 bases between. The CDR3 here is CAISADSYLYGYTF. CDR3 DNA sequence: TGTGCCATCAGTGCTGACAGCTACCTCTATGGCTACACCTTC.

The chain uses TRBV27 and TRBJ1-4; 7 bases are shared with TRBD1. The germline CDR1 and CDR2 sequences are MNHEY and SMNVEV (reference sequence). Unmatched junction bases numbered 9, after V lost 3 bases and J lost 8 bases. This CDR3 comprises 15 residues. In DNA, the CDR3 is TGTGCCAGCAGTTTTAGAAGGGGGCAAGGAGAAAAACTGTTTTTT. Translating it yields CASSFRRGQGEKLFF.

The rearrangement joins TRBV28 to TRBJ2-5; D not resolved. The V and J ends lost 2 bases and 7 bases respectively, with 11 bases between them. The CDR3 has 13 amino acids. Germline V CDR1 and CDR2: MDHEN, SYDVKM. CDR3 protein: CASSLIQWGTQYF. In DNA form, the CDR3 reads TGTGCCAGCAGTTTAATCCAGTGGGGGACCCAGTACTTC.

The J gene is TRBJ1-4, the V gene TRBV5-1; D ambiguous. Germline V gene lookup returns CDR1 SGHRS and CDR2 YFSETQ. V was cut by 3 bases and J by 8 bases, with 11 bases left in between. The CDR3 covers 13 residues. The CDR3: CASSSASGEKLFF. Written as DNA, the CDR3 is TGCGCCAGCAGCTCGGCAAGCGGAGAAAAACTGTTTTTT. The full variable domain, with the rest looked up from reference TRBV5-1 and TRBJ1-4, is KAGVTQTPRYLIKTRGQQVTLSCSPISGHRSVSWYQQTPGQGLQFLFEYFSETQRNKGNFPGRFSGRQFSNSRSEMNVSTLELGDSALYLCASSSASGEKLFFGSGTQLSVL.

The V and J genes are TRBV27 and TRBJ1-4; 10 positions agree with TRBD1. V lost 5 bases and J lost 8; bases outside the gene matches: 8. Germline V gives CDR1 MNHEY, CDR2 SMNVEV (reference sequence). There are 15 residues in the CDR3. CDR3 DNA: TGTGCCAGCAGTATCCAGACAGGGGGCCAGGAAAAACTGTTTTTT. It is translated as CASSIQTGGQEKLFF.

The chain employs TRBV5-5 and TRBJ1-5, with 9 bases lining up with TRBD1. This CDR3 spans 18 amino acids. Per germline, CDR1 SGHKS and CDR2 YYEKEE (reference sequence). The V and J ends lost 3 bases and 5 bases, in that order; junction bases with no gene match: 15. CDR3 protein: CASSSRDRASLVHQPQHF. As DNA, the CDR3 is TGTGCCAGCAGCTCCCGGGACAGGGCCTCGCTGGTCCATCAGCCCCAGCATTTT.

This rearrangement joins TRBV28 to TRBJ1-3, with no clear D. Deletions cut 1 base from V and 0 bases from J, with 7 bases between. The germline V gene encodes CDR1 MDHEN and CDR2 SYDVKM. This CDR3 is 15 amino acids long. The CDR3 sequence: CASSLFALSGNTIYF. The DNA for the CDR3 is TGTGCCAGCAGTTTATTTGCCCTCTCTGGAAACACCATATATTTT.

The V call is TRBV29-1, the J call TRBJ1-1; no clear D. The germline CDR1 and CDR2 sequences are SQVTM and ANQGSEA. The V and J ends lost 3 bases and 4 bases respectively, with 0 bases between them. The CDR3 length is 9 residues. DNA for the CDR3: TGCAGCGTTGACACTGAAGCTTTCTTT. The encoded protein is CSVDTEAFF.

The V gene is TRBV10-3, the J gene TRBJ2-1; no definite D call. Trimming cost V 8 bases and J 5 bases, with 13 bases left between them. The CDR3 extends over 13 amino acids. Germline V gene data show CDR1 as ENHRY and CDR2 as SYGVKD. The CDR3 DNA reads TGTGCCATCTCATCGGAGAGTAACAATGAGCAGTTCTTC. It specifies CAISSESNNEQFF.

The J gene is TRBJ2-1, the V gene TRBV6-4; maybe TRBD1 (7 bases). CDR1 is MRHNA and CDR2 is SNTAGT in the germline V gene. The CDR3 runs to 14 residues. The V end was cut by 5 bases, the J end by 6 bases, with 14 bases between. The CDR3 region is CASSTTGRLNEQFF. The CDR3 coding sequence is TGTGCCAGCAGTACGACAGGGAGGCTCAATGAGCAGTTCTTC.

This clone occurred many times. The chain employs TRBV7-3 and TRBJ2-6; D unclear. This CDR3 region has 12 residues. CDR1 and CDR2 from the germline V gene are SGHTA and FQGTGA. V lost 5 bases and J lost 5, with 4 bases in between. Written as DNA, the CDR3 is TGTGCCAGCAGCAACCGGGCCAACGTCCTGACTTTC. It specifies CASSNRANVLTF.

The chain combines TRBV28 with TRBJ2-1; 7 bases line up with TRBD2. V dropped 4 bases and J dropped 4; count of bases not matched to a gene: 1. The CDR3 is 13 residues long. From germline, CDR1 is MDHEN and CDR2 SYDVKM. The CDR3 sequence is CASSWGGYNEQFF. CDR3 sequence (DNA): TGTGCCAGCAGTTGGGGGGGATACAATGAGCAGTTCTTC.

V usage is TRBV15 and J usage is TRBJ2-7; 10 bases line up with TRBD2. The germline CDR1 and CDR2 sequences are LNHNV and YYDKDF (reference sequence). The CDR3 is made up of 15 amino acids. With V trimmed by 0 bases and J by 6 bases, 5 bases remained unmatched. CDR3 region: CATSRDSGRTGEQYF. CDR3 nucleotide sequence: TGTGCCACCAGCAGAGATAGCGGGAGGACTGGCGAGCAGTACTTC. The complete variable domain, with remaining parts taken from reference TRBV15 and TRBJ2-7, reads DAMVIQNPRYQVTQFGKPVTLSCSQTLNHNVMYWYQQKSSQAPKLLFHYYDKDFNNEADTPDNFQSRRPNTSFCFLDIRSPGLGDTAMYLCATSRDSGRTGEQYFGPGTRLTVT.

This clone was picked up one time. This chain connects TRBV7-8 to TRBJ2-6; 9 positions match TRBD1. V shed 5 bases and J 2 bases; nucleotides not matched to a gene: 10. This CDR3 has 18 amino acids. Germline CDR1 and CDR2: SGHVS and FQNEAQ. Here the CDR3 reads CASSTKQGALPGANVLTF. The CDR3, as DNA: TGTGCCAGCAGCACAAAACAGGGGGCGCTTCCTGGGGCCAACGTCCTGACTTTC.

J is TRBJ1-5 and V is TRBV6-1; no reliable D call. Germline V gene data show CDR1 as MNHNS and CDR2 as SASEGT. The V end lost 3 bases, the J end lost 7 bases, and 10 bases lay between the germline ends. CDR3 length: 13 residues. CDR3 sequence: CASSERVGQPQHF. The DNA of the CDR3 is TGTGCCAGCAGTGAGAGGGTGGGGCAGCCCCAGCATTTT.

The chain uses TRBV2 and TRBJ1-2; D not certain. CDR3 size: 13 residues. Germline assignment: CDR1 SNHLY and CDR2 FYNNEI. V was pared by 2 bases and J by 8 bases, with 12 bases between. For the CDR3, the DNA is TGTGCCAGCAGTGAACCAATTGCGGGGGGCTACACCTTC. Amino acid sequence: CASSEPIAGGYTF.

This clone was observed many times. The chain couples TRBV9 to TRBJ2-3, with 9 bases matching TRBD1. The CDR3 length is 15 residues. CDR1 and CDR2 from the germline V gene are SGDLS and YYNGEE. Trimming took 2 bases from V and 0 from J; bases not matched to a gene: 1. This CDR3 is CASSVGTGSTDTQYF. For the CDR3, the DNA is TGTGCCAGCAGCGTTGGGACAGGGAGCACAGATACGCAGTATTTT.

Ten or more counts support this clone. The CDR3 reads CASSPAKQSSGANVLTF. In DNA form, the CDR3 reads TGCGCCAGCAGCCCAGCGAAACAGAGCTCTGGGGCCAACGTCCTGACTTTC. The chain employs TRBV4-1 and TRBJ2-6; no clear D. The V end was cut by 4 bases, the J end by 0 bases, with 13 bases between. Germline V gene sequence: CDR1 MGHRA, CDR2 YSYEKL. CDR3 size: 17 residues.

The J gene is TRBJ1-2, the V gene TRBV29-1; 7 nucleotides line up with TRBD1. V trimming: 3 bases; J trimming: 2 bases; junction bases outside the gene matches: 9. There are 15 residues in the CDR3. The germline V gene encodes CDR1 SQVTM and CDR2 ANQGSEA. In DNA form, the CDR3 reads TGCAGCGTTGATCGGGACAGAGGCTCCAACTATGGCTACACCTTC. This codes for CSVDRDRGSNYGYTF.

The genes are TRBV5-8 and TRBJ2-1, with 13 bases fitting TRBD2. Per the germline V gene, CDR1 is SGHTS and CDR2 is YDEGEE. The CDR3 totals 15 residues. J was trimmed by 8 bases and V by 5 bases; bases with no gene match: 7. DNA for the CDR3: TGTGCCAGCAGAACTAGCGGGAGGGCTTCGGATGAGCAGTTCTTC. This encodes CASRTSGRASDEQFF.

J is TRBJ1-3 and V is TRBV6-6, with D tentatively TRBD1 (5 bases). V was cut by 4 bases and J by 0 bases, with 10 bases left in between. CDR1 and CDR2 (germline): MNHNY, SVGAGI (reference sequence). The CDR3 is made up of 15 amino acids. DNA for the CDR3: TGTGCCAGCAGTTGGAGGGGCATCTCTGGAAACACCATATATTTT. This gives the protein CASSWRGISGNTIYF.

For the CDR3, the DNA is TGTGCCAGCAGCCGGGGACAGGAAGCTCAGCCCCAGCATTTT. Its translation is CASSRGQEAQPQHF. This chain connects TRBV16 to TRBJ1-5, with TRBD1 matching 8 bases. The CDR3 extends over 14 amino acids. The junction had 5 bases not matched to a gene; V was cut back by 4 bases and J by 6 bases. Germline values: CDR1 KGHSY, CDR2 FQNENV.

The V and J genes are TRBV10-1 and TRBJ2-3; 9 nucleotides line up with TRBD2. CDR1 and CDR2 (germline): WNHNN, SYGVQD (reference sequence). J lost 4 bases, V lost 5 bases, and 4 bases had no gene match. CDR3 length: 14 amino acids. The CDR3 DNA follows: TGCGCCAGCAGTCGGACTAGCGAGGCAGATACGCAGTATTTT. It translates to CASSRTSEADTQYF.